This is a list of T cell receptor beta chains from one sample in a study of blood T cells in healthy people across ages. One entry per CDR3 protein results from TCRdb running MiXCR on the 5' RACE reads. The sample yields 750,000 to 1,000,000 distinct CDR3 sequences, just under 30% seen once. The sample was also reused in another study, on T cells of mothers and their children.

The material sequenced was blood. Receptor source: a woman aged 35 to 49 in good health. Each CDR3 is given with its conserved first and last residue. A D gene is named only where the DNA matches it firmly. The listing skips clone size in some rows; elsewhere it reads once, few, many or a size class.

V	J	D	size	CDR3	DNA
TRBV7-8	TRBJ1-4	TRBD1	NA	CASSLGGQRNEKLFF	TGTGCCAGCAGCTTAGGGGGACAGAGGAATGAAAAACTGTTTTTT
TRBV14	TRBJ2-6	NA	NA	CASSQDHGGWMTF	TGTGCCAGCAGCCAAGATCATGGAGGGTGGATGACTTTC
TRBV20-1	TRBJ1-6	NA	NA	CSARRQSSYNSPLHF	TGCAGTGCTAGAAGACAGAGCTCCTATAATTCACCCCTCCACTTT
TRBV18	TRBJ1-1	NA	NA	CDSSEGQNTEAFF	TGTGACAGCTCGGAGGGACAGAACACTGAAGCTTTCTTT
TRBV4-1	TRBJ2-1	NA	many	CASSQGGGTEQFF	TGCGCCAGCAGCCAAGGGGGTGGGACAGAGCAGTTCTTC
TRBV27	TRBJ2-1	TRBD1	NA	CASSYPQGGTYNEQFF	TGTGCCAGCAGTTATCCACAGGGGGGAACCTACAATGAGCAGTTCTTC
TRBV28	TRBJ2-5	NA	NA	CASSLKERTPQETQYF	TGTGCCAGCAGTTTAAAGGAGCGGACGCCCCAAGAGACCCAGTACTTC
TRBV3-1	TRBJ2-5	TRBD1	few	CASSEGTAKETQYF	TGTGCCAGCAGCGAAGGGACAGCTAAAGAGACCCAGTACTTC
TRBV12-3/TRBV12-4	TRBJ1-6	NA	NA	CASSLEGTSNSPLHF	TGTGCCAGCAGTTTAGAAGGGACGTCTAATTCACCCCTCCACTTT
TRBV20-1	TRBJ1-5	TRBD1	NA	CRVGQGDQPQHF	TGCAGGGTTGGACAGGGAGATCAGCCCCAGCATTTT
TRBV5-5	TRBJ2-2	NA	NA	CASSLRGGGTGELFF	TGTGCCAGCAGCCTTAGGGGGGGCGGAACCGGGGAGCTGTTTTTT
TRBV29-1	TRBJ1-2	TRBD1	many	CSVEEDRVWGYTF	TGCAGCGTTGAAGAGGACAGGGTTTGGGGCTACACCTTC
TRBV6-2/TRBV6-3	TRBJ1-1	NA	few	CASTVAGRTEAFF	TGTGCCAGCACCGTGGCGGGACGGACTGAAGCTTTCTTT
TRBV5-6	TRBJ2-4	TRBD2	many	CASSHGLAGGAKNIQYF	TGTGCCAGCAGCCACGGACTAGCGGGGGGTGCCAAAAACATTCAGTACTTC
TRBV12-3/TRBV12-4	TRBJ1-4	TRBD1	NA	CASRERQGAYEKLFF	TGTGCCAGCAGGGAGAGACAGGGGGCGTATGAAAAACTGTTTTTT
TRBV28	TRBJ2-7	TRBD1	NA	CASSIGLWGQGAVEQYF	TGTGCCAGCAGCATAGGGTTGTGGGGACAGGGGGCGGTGGAGCAGTACTTC
TRBV28	TRBJ2-5	TRBD1	NA	CASSRAGTGGILETQYF	TGTGCCAGCAGCCGTGCAGGGACAGGGGGGATCCTGGAGACCCAGTACTTC
TRBV20-1	TRBJ1-5	NA	NA	CSALRDTHPSNQPQHF	TGCAGTGCTCTTAGGGACACCCACCCTAGCAATCAGCCCCAGCATTTT
TRBV24-1	TRBJ2-6	TRBD1	NA	CATSPGTVGANVLTF	TGTGCCACCAGTCCGGGGACAGTGGGGGCCAACGTCCTGACTTTC
TRBV7-9	TRBJ2-1	NA	many	CASIGGREQFF	TGTGCCAGCATCGGGGGACGTGAGCAGTTCTTC
TRBV20-1	TRBJ2-7	NA	many	CSARFGVSSYEQYF	TGCAGTGCTAGATTTGGGGTCTCGTCCTACGAGCAGTACTTC
TRBV12-3/TRBV12-4	TRBJ1-2	NA	few	CASGQLNYGYTF	TGTGCCAGCGGTCAGTTGAACTATGGCTACACCTTC
TRBV7-9	TRBJ2-7	TRBD2	few	CASSLATSARPYEQYF	TGTGCCAGCAGCTTAGCCACTAGCGCCCGCCCCTACGAGCAGTACTTC
TRBV18	TRBJ2-5	NA	NA	CASSGIPGQGETQYF	TGTGCCAGCTCAGGAATACCGGGACAAGGAGAGACCCAGTACTTC
TRBV24-1	TRBJ2-3	TRBD2	NA	CATSDLSTSGGNTDTQYF	TGTGCCACCAGTGACTTAAGTACTAGCGGGGGAAACACAGATACGCAGTATTTT